This is a list of T cell receptor beta chains from one sample in a study of T cells after yellow fever vaccination. TCRdb processed the 5' RACE reads anew with MiXCR; each CDR3 protein has one entry. Of about 69,000 distinct CDR3 sequences in the sample, 5% to 6.5% were seen once. The sample here was CD4+ T cells sorted from PBMCs, taken roughly 14 days after the first yellow fever vaccination. The receptors come from a man younger than 35 who received the YFV17D yellow fever vaccine. Both conserved end residues are part of each CDR3. The order of the fields is D gene, clone size, V gene, J gene, CDR3 DNA, CDR3 protein. A D gene is named only where the DNA matches it firmly. Some rows have no size entry. The others give once, few or many, or a class for an expanded clone.

D gene: .; clone size: once; V gene: TRBV4-2; J gene: TRBJ2-3; CDR3 DNA: TGTGCCATCAGCCCCGGGGTGATCTCTAGGACAGATACGCAGTATTTT; CDR3 protein: CAISPGVISRTDTQYF
D gene: TRBD1; clone size: many; V gene: TRBV10-3; J gene: TRBJ1-1; CDR3 DNA: TGTGCCATCAGTACAGACAGGGCAGTGAACACTGAAGCTTTCTTT; CDR3 protein: CAISTDRAVNTEAFF
D gene: TRBD2; clone size: many; V gene: TRBV5-1; J gene: TRBJ2-7; CDR3 DNA: TGCGCCAGCAGCTTTATAGCGGGGGCCAACTACGAGCAGTACTTC; CDR3 protein: CASSFIAGANYEQYF
D gene: .; clone size: many; V gene: TRBV28; J gene: TRBJ1-5; CDR3 DNA: TGTGCCAGCAGTTTATCGGGTGAGGGGAGCAATCAGCCCCAGCATTTT; CDR3 protein: CASSLSGEGSNQPQHF
D gene: TRBD1; clone size: .; V gene: TRBV11-2; J gene: TRBJ2-3; CDR3 DNA: TGTGCCAGCAGTTCTAAACCTCGGGGACAGAGAGCAGATACGCAGTATTTT; CDR3 protein: CASSSKPRGQRADTQYF
D gene: .; clone size: many; V gene: TRBV6-5; J gene: TRBJ1-2; CDR3 DNA: TGTGCCAGCAGGACCAGGGGATCTGGCTACACCTTC; CDR3 protein: CASRTRGSGYTF
D gene: .; clone size: many; V gene: TRBV2; J gene: TRBJ1-1; CDR3 DNA: TGTGCCAGCAGCTCTGAAGGGGTCACTGAAGCTTTCTTT; CDR3 protein: CASSSEGVTEAFF
D gene: .; clone size: many; V gene: TRBV7-2; J gene: TRBJ2-1; CDR3 DNA: TGTGCCAGCAGCGTCGTTTTTTGGGCAGGGGAAAATGAGCAGTTCTTC; CDR3 protein: CASSVVFWAGENEQFF
D gene: TRBD1; clone size: few; V gene: TRBV4-2; J gene: TRBJ2-1; CDR3 DNA: TGTGCCAGCAGCCAGGGCCACCCGACAGGGAGCGACCAGTTCTTC; CDR3 protein: CASSQGHPTGSDQFF
D gene: TRBD2; clone size: many; V gene: TRBV20-1; J gene: TRBJ2-5; CDR3 DNA: TGCAGTGCTAGACTAGCGGGGGGGGAGACCCAGTACTTC; CDR3 protein: CSARLAGGETQYF
D gene: TRBD2; clone size: many; V gene: TRBV5-6; J gene: TRBJ2-1; CDR3 DNA: TGTGCCAGCAGCTTTCGCGGGGGATACAATGAGCAGTTCTTC; CDR3 protein: CASSFRGGYNEQFF
D gene: .; clone size: many; V gene: TRBV7-9; J gene: TRBJ1-1; CDR3 DNA: TGTGCCAGCAGCCCAACAGTTACTGAAGCTTTCTTT; CDR3 protein: CASSPTVTEAFF
D gene: TRBD1; clone size: many; V gene: TRBV6-5; J gene: TRBJ2-3; CDR3 DNA: TGTGCCAGCAGAGCTCAGGGGGGCACAGATACGCAGTATTTT; CDR3 protein: CASRAQGGTDTQYF
D gene: TRBD1; clone size: many; V gene: TRBV27; J gene: TRBJ1-4; CDR3 DNA: TGTGCCAGCAGTTTATGGACAGGGGGCGAGGAAAAACTGTTTTTT; CDR3 protein: CASSLWTGGEEKLFF
D gene: TRBD1; clone size: .; V gene: TRBV20-1; J gene: TRBJ1-1; CDR3 DNA: TGCAGTGCCCCATCGCGCAGGGGGCTCACTGAAGCTTTCTTT; CDR3 protein: CSAPSRRGLTEAFF
D gene: TRBD1; clone size: many; V gene: TRBV7-6; J gene: TRBJ1-1; CDR3 DNA: TGTGCCAGCAGCACACAGGGGTTCACTGAAGCTTTCTTT; CDR3 protein: CASSTQGFTEAFF
D gene: .; clone size: many; V gene: TRBV5-1; J gene: TRBJ2-5; CDR3 DNA: TGCGCCAGCAGCTTGGCATCGGGAGAGACCCAGTACTTC; CDR3 protein: CASSLASGETQYF
D gene: .; clone size: many; V gene: TRBV18; J gene: TRBJ1-1; CDR3 DNA: TGTGCCAGCTCACCGGGACCGGGCACTGAAGCTTTCTTT; CDR3 protein: CASSPGPGTEAFF
D gene: .; clone size: .; V gene: TRBV20-1; J gene: TRBJ2-1; CDR3 DNA: TGCAGTGCTAGAGATGGGGGGGGGCTGATTAATGAGCAGTTCTTC; CDR3 protein: CSARDGGGLINEQFF
D gene: TRBD2; clone size: many; V gene: TRBV2; J gene: TRBJ2-6; CDR3 DNA: TGTGCCAGCAGTGAAGGAGCGGGGGGCCCTCCTGGGGCCAACGTCCTGACTTTC; CDR3 protein: CASSEGAGGPPGANVLTF
D gene: .; clone size: few; V gene: TRBV5-6; J gene: TRBJ2-3; CDR3 DNA: TGTGCCAGCAGCCCTGGGGGACTTGACACGCAGTATTTT; CDR3 protein: CASSPGGLDTQYF
D gene: TRBD1; clone size: many; V gene: TRBV19; J gene: TRBJ1-2; CDR3 DNA: TGTGCCAGTAGTATGAATTACAGGGGGTTGTATGGCTACACCTTC; CDR3 protein: CASSMNYRGLYGYTF
D gene: .; clone size: many; V gene: TRBV29-1; J gene: TRBJ1-5; CDR3 DNA: TGCAGCGTTGAAGAAGGGGGTGGGCAGCCCCAGCATTTT; CDR3 protein: CSVEEGGGQPQHF
D gene: .; clone size: many; V gene: TRBV5-5; J gene: TRBJ2-4; CDR3 DNA: TGTGCCAGCAGTATCGAGGGGGATAGAGGCAAAAACATTCAGTACTTC; CDR3 protein: CASSIEGDRGKNIQYF
D gene: .; clone size: many; V gene: TRBV11-2; J gene: TRBJ1-3; CDR3 DNA: TGTGCCAGCAGCTTAGAGGTCTCGGCATTCTCCTTCTCTGGAAACACCATATATTTT; CDR3 protein: CASSLEVSAFSFSGNTIYF